The 24 T cell receptor beta chains presented below share a single source sample, sequenced in a study of cytomegalovirus exposure and HLA in healthy donors. Assay used: immunoSEQ multiplex PCR; TCRdb lists only in-frame clones, some missing. The table records about 120,000 clones, about nine tenths of them present only once. Sequenced sample: PBMCs. The receptor source for this set is a young woman in good health and CMV-seronegative.

The rearrangement joins TRBV15 to TRBJ1-4; 7 bases agree with TRBD1. This CDR3 has 16 residues. From germline, CDR1 is LNHNV and CDR2 YYDKDF (reference sequence). Unmatched junction bases numbered 7, after V lost 2 bases and J lost 4 bases. CDR3 protein: CATSRFGQVINEKLFF. Written as DNA, the CDR3 is TGTGCCACCAGCAGATTTGGACAGGTGATTAATGAAAAACTGTTTTTT.

The sample holds one count of this clone. The chain joins TRBV4-2 to TRBJ2-2; 9 nucleotides line up with TRBD2. This CDR3 has 16 amino acids. J lost 8 bases, V lost 4 bases, and 11 bases had no gene match. From germline, CDR1 is LGHNA and CDR2 YNFKEQ. CDR3 bases: TGTGCCAGCAGCCCAGTCCCCGCGGGAGGGCCTGGGGAGCTGTTTTTT. Amino acids: CASSPVPAGGPGELFF.

The V call is TRBV13, the J call TRBJ2-3, with D hard to call. This CDR3 spans 13 amino acids. Trimming stripped 5 bases from V and 0 bases from J, with 6 bases between. The V gene's germline CDR1 is PRHDT and CDR2 FYEKMQ (reference sequence). The CDR3 protein is CASSIPSTDTQYF. The CDR3 coding sequence is TGTGCCAGCAGCATCCCTAGCACAGATACGCAGTATTTT.

The chain employs TRBV7-2 and TRBJ2-7, with 10 bases matching TRBD2. The CDR3 is made up of 14 amino acids. CDR1 SGHTA and CDR2 FQGNSA come from the germline V gene. With V trimmed by 5 bases and J by 1 base, 2 bases remained unmatched. The CDR3 DNA reads TGTGCCAGCAGCCGGACTAGCGGTTCCTACGAGCAGTACTTC. This sequence encodes CASSRTSGSYEQYF.

The chain carries TRBV27 and TRBJ1-5; TRBD1 aligns across 7 bases. The CDR3 contains 14 residues. J gave up 4 bases and V 4 bases, and 4 bases lay outside the gene matches. Germline CDR1 and CDR2: MNHEY and SMNVEV (reference sequence). The CDR3 spells CASSYRDSNQPQHF. The CDR3 DNA follows: TGTGCCAGCAGTTACCGGGACAGTAATCAGCCCCAGCATTTT.

The chain is built from TRBV19 and TRBJ2-2, with TRBD1 identical over 7 bases. The CDR3 is made up of 15 amino acids. The germline gives CDR1 LNHDA, CDR2 SQIVND (reference sequence). The trim removed 3 bases at V and 5 bases at J, leaving 6 bases unmatched. The CDR3 region has the DNA TGTGCCAGTAGTATTGAGGGGGCCTATACCGGGGAGCTGTTTTTT. It is translated as CASSIEGAYTGELFF.

The genes are TRBV4-2 and TRBJ2-1; 9 bases map to TRBD2. The CDR3 loop spans 19 amino acids. Germline assignment: CDR1 LGHNA and CDR2 YNFKEQ. J lost 7 bases, V lost 2 bases, and 18 bases had no gene match. CDR3 DNA: TGTGCCAGCAGCCAACTAAGGATGGGAAGCGGGAGGAGATGGAATGAGCAGTTCTTC. It translates to CASSQLRMGSGRRWNEQFF.

This rearrangement joins TRBV2 to TRBJ2-1; 8 bases are a match to TRBD2. V shed 6 bases and J 1 base; nucleotides not matched to a gene: 20. The germline V gene encodes CDR1 SNHLY and CDR2 FYNNEI. The CDR3 spans 20 residues. The CDR3: CASSNRLAGFSPFSYNEQFF. As DNA, the CDR3 is TGTGCCAGCAGCAACCGATTAGCGGGATTTTCTCCGTTTTCCTACAATGAGCAGTTCTTC.

The rearrangement joins TRBV6-5 to TRBJ2-5; maybe TRBD1 (6 bases). This CDR3 has 14 amino acids. Trimming stripped 5 bases from V and 2 bases from J, with 12 bases between. Germline CDR1 and CDR2: MNHEY and SVGAGI. The CDR3 reads CASSKRDTQETQYF. The CDR3 DNA follows: TGTGCCAGCAGTAAGAGGGACACTCAAGAGACCCAGTACTTC.

The chain has TRBV11-3 and TRBJ2-7; D unclear. CDR1 is SGHNT, CDR2 YENEEA, per germline. The CDR3 extends over 13 amino acids. V lost 3 bases, J lost 3 bases, and 9 bases lay in between. Here the CDR3 DNA reads TGTGCCAGCAGCTTCGTTGGCGGCTACGAGCAGTACTTC. Protein sequence: CASSFVGGYEQYF.

The CDR3 coding sequence is TGCGCCAGCAGCTTGGGTCTTTATGAGCAGTTCTTC. It codes for CASSLGLYEQFF. V is TRBV5-1 and J is TRBJ2-1; D unresolved. Germline CDR1 and CDR2: SGHRS and YFSETQ. Trimming took off 0 bases at V and 8 bases at J, with 6 bases between the two ends. The CDR3 loop spans 12 amino acids.

The chain joins TRBV7-9 to TRBJ1-2, with 8 bases identical to TRBD1. Looked up from germline, CDR1 is SEHNR and CDR2 is FQNEAQ (reference sequence). The junction had 6 bases not matched to a gene; V was cut back by 1 base and J by 5 bases. The CDR3 has 15 amino acids. The CDR3 DNA reads TGTGCCAGCAGCTTAGGCCAGGGGGCTAGTTATGGCTACACCTTC. It is translated as CASSLGQGASYGYTF.

This clone was detected only once. J is TRBJ2-6 and V is TRBV12-5; tentative D call: TRBD1 (5 bases). CDR3 length: 18 amino acids. Germline V gene data show CDR1 as LGHNT and CDR2 as FRNRAP. V lost 5 bases and J 5 bases, leaving 22 bases between the germline ends. CDR3 region: CASGHDPAGQSRANVLTF. As DNA, the CDR3 is TGTGCTAGTGGTCATGACCCTGCAGGACAAAGTCGGGCCAACGTCCTGACTTTC.

This sequence joins TRBV27 and TRBJ1-1; 8 positions agree with TRBD1. V shed 3 bases, J shed 1 base, and the junction held 13 bases outside the gene matches. CDR1 MNHEY and CDR2 SMNVEV come from the germline V gene (reference sequence). CDR3 size: 18 residues. CDR3 DNA: TGTGCCAGCAGTTTGTATCCCGGACAGGGAGGTTCGAACACTGAAGCTTTCTTT. Protein sequence: CASSLYPGQGGSNTEAFF.

The gene calls are TRBV29-1 and TRBJ2-2, with 7 bases lining up with TRBD1. Germline CDR1 and CDR2: SQVTM and ANQGSEA. V lost 4 bases and J lost 3; bases outside the gene matches: 8. This CDR3 contains 15 residues. In DNA, the CDR3 is TGCAGCGTTGCCTTGGGACAGCTCTACACCGGGGAGCTGTTTTTT. It yields the protein CSVALGQLYTGELFF.

The chain employs TRBV5-1 and TRBJ2-3; D may be TRBD1 (5 bases). Trimming left V 4 bases short and J 0 bases short, with 9 bases between. The CDR3 extends over 14 amino acids. Germline V CDR1 and CDR2: SGHRS, YFSETQ. The CDR3 region has the DNA TGCGCCAGCAGCAAGACAGTAAGCACAGATACGCAGTATTTT. It translates to CASSKTVSTDTQYF.

V usage is TRBV5-1 and J usage is TRBJ2-7, with D tentatively TRBD2 (6 bases). Trimming removed 0 bases from V and 5 bases from J, with 15 bases in between. The CDR3 covers 15 residues. From germline, CDR1 is SGHRS and CDR2 YFSETQ. CDR3 coding DNA: TGCGCCAGCAGCTTGGGAGGTTCGGGAGCCCACGAGCAGTACTTC. This sequence encodes CASSLGGSGAHEQYF. Drawing the rest from reference TRBV5-1 and TRBJ2-7, the complete variable domain is KAGVTQTPRYLIKTRGQQVTLSCSPISGHRSVSWYQQTPGQGLQFLFEYFSETQRNKGNFPGRFSGRQFSNSRSEMNVSTLELGDSALYLCASSLGGSGAHEQYFGPGTRLTVT.

This chain uses TRBV19 with TRBJ2-2, with TRBD1 matching over 10 bases. Trimming at V came to 8 bases and at J to 1 base, leaving 1 base not matched to a gene. In germline, CDR1 is LNHDA, CDR2 SQIVND (reference sequence). This CDR3 is built from 14 residues. CDR3 amino acids: CASGTGENTGELFF. In DNA form, the CDR3 reads TGTGCCAGTGGGACAGGGGAGAACACCGGGGAGCTGTTTTTT.

The rearrangement joins TRBV6-5 to TRBJ2-3; D remains unclear. The CDR3 extends over 14 amino acids. In germline, CDR1 is MNHEY, CDR2 SVGAGI. Trimming took 0 bases from V and 1 from J, leaving 5 bases between them. CDR3 in amino acids: CASSYSSGTDTQYF. In nucleotides, the CDR3 is TGTGCCAGCAGTTACTCGAGCGGCACAGATACGCAGTATTTT.

The rearrangement uses TRBV13 and TRBJ2-5; TRBD1 agrees at 9 bases. This CDR3 has 16 amino acids. V lost 2 bases to trimming and J lost 2 bases; unmatched junction nucleotides: 6. From germline, CDR1 is PRHDT and CDR2 FYEKMQ (reference sequence). CDR3: CASSLLRTGDQETQYF. CDR3 bases: TGTGCCAGCAGCTTACTGAGGACAGGGGATCAAGAGACCCAGTACTTC.

The chain recombines TRBV7-9 with TRBJ2-1, with TRBD1 matching over 7 bases. V lost 6 bases and J lost 1; bases outside the gene matches: 6. The CDR3 is made up of 15 amino acids. Germline V gene lookup returns CDR1 SEHNR and CDR2 FQNEAQ (reference sequence). Written as DNA, the CDR3 is TGTGCCAGCAGAACCCCGGGACAGTCCTACAATGAGCAGTTCTTC. As protein: CASRTPGQSYNEQFF.

The chain has TRBV6-5 and TRBJ2-7; no clear D gene. In germline, CDR1 is MNHEY, CDR2 SVGAGI. The CDR3 is 13 residues long. The ends were cut back, 2 bases at V and 1 base at J, with 6 bases in the middle. CDR3 amino acids: CASSYAHSYEQYF. The CDR3 region has the DNA TGTGCCAGCAGTTACGCGCATTCCTACGAGCAGTACTTC.

The rearrangement uses TRBV5-1 and TRBJ2-3; 8 nucleotides agree with TRBD2. CDR3 length: 16 amino acids. Losses at the gene ends were 0 bases for V and 1 base for J; bases not matched to a gene: 4. Germline CDR1 and CDR2: SGHRS and YFSETQ. The CDR3 region has the DNA TGCGCCAGCAGCTTGGGACTAGCGTGGGGCACAGATACGCAGTATTTT. This encodes CASSLGLAWGTDTQYF.

V and J are TRBV6-1 and TRBJ1-1, with a weak D call TRBD1 (5 bases). This CDR3 has 14 residues. V lost 5 bases, J lost 0 bases, and 10 bases lay in between. The V gene's germline CDR1 is MNHNS and CDR2 SASEGT. In nucleotides, the CDR3 is TGTGCCAGCAGTTTACAGGCCATGAACACTGAAGCTTTCTTT. Its protein product is CASSLQAMNTEAFF.